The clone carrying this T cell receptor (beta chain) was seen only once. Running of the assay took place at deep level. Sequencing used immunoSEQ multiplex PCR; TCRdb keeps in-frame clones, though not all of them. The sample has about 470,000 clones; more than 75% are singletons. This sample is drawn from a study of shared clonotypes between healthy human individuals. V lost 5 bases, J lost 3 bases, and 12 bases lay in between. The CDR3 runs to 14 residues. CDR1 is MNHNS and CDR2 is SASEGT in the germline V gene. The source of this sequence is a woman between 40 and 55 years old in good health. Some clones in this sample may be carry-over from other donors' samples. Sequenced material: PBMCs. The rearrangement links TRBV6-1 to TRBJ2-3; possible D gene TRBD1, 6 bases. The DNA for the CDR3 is TGTGCCAGCAGTCCTTCACAGGGAACAGATACGCAGTATTTT. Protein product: CASSPSQGTDTQYF.